Listed below are T cell receptor beta chains from one sample, sequenced in a study of identifying expanded T cells in peripheral blood. Method: immunoSEQ multiplex PCR; TCRdb's copy keeps in-frame clones and lacks some. The repertoire consists of roughly 81,000 clones, with about 83% occurring once and the leading ten covering around 20%. Material for sequencing was blood. The receptors were gathered from a person between 18 and 75 years old in good health. Each CDR3 is given without its conserved first and last residue.

v_call: TRBV6-4; j_call: TRBJ2-2; cdr3_aa: ASSDAYTGELF
v_call: TRBV18; j_call: TRBJ2-5; cdr3_aa: ASSPRSPLLAGEETQY
v_call: TRBV5-4; j_call: TRBJ2-7; cdr3_aa: ASSSGRLAETYEQY
v_call: TRBV11-2; j_call: TRBJ2-3; cdr3_aa: ASSTRTLAGGSTDTQY
v_call: TRBV6-5; j_call: TRBJ2-5; cdr3_aa: ASSYSGVAGETQY
v_call: TRBV7-3; j_call: TRBJ2-7; cdr3_aa: ASSPQSWDSLAYEQY
v_call: TRBV7-2; j_call: TRBJ1-5; cdr3_aa: ASSLRFEVVVKPQH
v_call: TRBV7-2; j_call: TRBJ2-7; cdr3_aa: ASSLLNLYEQY
v_call: TRBV30; j_call: TRBJ2-5; cdr3_aa: AWGRDSKETQY
v_call: TRBV19; j_call: TRBJ2-7; cdr3_aa: ASSRTSGGSYEQY